Below are 19 T cell receptor beta chains sequenced from a single sample in a study of shared clonotypes between healthy human individuals. The table came from immunoSEQ multiplex PCR; TCRdb's copy has only in-frame clones and leaves some out. The repertoire holds 450,000 to 500,000 clones, with almost 80% as singletons. The source material was PBMCs. The receptors come from a woman in her thirties or forties in good health. Some clones in this sample may be carry-over from other donors' samples.

The chain links TRBV7-2 to TRBJ1-2; the D is unclear. V was trimmed by 3 bases and J by 7 bases, leaving 18 bases between them. CDR3 length: 15 amino acids. Per the germline V gene, CDR1 is SGHTA and CDR2 is FQGNSA. The CDR3 DNA reads TGTGCCAGCAGCTTGATGGGCCCTTTAGGCGTTGGCTACACCTTC. This sequence encodes CASSLMGPLGVGYTF.

With respect to this clone: Distinct nucleotide sequences in the sample also encode this CDR3. The chain combines TRBV27 with TRBJ2-2, with D perhaps assigned TRBD1 or TRBD2 (5 bases each). Trimming removed 1 base at V and 3 bases at J, with 9 bases between. The CDR3 has 15 residues. Germline V gene data show CDR1 as MNHEY and CDR2 as SMNVEV (reference sequence). CDR3 bases: TGTGCCAGCAGTTTATATAGGGGAGACACCGGGGAGCTGTTTTTT. This gives the protein CASSLYRGDTGELFF.

This clone was seen a single time. CDR3 bases: TGTGCCAGCAGTGGACAGGGGCCTGACAATGAGCAGTTCTTC. This gives the protein CASSGQGPDNEQFF. V is TRBV2 and J is TRBJ2-1; 8 bases are a match to TRBD1. Germline V gives CDR1 SNHLY, CDR2 FYNNEI. The CDR3 extends over 14 amino acids. The V gene end was trimmed by 4 bases and the J gene end by 5 bases; junction bases not matched to a gene: 4.

The CDR3 coding sequence is TGTGCCAGTAATGGGTTCGGCACTGAAGCTTTCTTT. Protein: CASNGFGTEAFF. This chain uses TRBV19 with TRBJ1-1; D gene ambiguous. Germline CDR1 is LNHDA and CDR2 is SQIVND (reference sequence). The CDR3 has 12 amino acids. V lost 7 bases to trimming and J lost 4 bases, with 10 bases between them.

The chain is built from TRBV10-3 and TRBJ2-7, with 9 bases matching TRBD2. J gave up 6 bases and V 2 bases, and 5 bases lay outside the gene matches. Looked up from germline, CDR1 is ENHRY and CDR2 is SYGVKD. The CDR3 is 14 amino acids. The CDR3 is CAISERREGLEQYF. Written as DNA, the CDR3 is TGTGCCATCAGTGAGCGGCGGGAGGGCCTCGAGCAGTACTTC.

The chain carries TRBV4-2 and TRBJ2-1, with 11 bases matching TRBD2. The CDR3 runs 17 residues. Germline V gene sequence: CDR1 LGHNA, CDR2 YNFKEQ. The ends lost 4 bases at V and 2 bases at J; junction bases unmatched: 7. For the CDR3, the DNA is TGTGCCAGCAGCCTACAGACTAGCGGGGAACCCTACAATGAGCAGTTCTTC. Amino acid sequence: CASSLQTSGEPYNEQFF.

This clone was found many times. The sample contains more than one DNA sequence encoding this CDR3. V usage is TRBV28 and J usage is TRBJ1-1; D gene unclear. Germline CDR1 MDHEN, CDR2 SYDVKM. The germline V and J ends were trimmed by 6 bases and 0 bases, with 11 bases remaining between them. The CDR3 has 14 residues. Here the CDR3 DNA reads TGTGCCAGCAGCCCCCCCAAGATGAACACTGAAGCTTTCTTT. This translates into CASSPPKMNTEAFF.

V usage is TRBV28 and J usage is TRBJ2-7; maybe TRBD1 (5 bases). The CDR3 consists of 13 residues. Germline CDR1 reads MDHEN; CDR2 reads SYDVKM. Trimming took off 6 bases at V and 2 bases at J, with 11 bases between the two ends. This CDR3 is CASSPGSTYEQYF. CDR3 nucleotides: TGTGCCAGCAGCCCAGGGTCCACCTACGAGCAGTACTTC.

The chain employs TRBV4-1 and TRBJ2-3; D ambiguous. CDR3 size: 18 residues. Germline lookup yields CDR1 MGHRA and CDR2 YSYEKL. V was shortened by 3 bases and J by 1 base, with 20 bases between the two germline ends. CDR3 nucleotides: TGCGCCAGCAGCCATGGGGTCCTACCGGTAATGCGCACAGATACGCAGTATTTT. Its protein product is CASSHGVLPVMRTDTQYF.

This clone was observed a few times. The chain combines TRBV27 with TRBJ2-2, with 8 nucleotides matching TRBD2. J was trimmed by 1 base and V by 3 bases; bases with no gene match: 4. Germline CDR1 reads MNHEY; CDR2 reads SMNVEV (reference sequence). The CDR3 spans 16 residues. This CDR3 is CASSFRTSLNTGELFF. CDR3 nucleotide sequence: TGTGCCAGCAGTTTCCGGACTAGCCTGAACACCGGGGAGCTGTTTTTT.

This rearrangement joins TRBV9 to TRBJ2-1, with 9 bases lining up with TRBD2. There are 15 residues in the CDR3. V lost 0 bases and J lost 7; bases outside the gene matches: 5. The V gene's germline CDR1 is SGDLS and CDR2 YYNGEE. This CDR3 reads CASSVASGTQNEQFF. The CDR3 coding sequence is TGTGCCAGCAGCGTAGCTAGCGGGACCCAGAATGAGCAGTTCTTC.

The gene calls are TRBV11-2 and TRBJ1-1; D is unclear. V was trimmed by 5 bases and J by 0 bases, leaving 10 bases between them. This CDR3 is 14 amino acids long. Germline V gene data show CDR1 as SGHAT and CDR2 as FQNNGV. The CDR3 protein is CASSQGAVNTEAFF. As DNA, the CDR3 is TGTGCCAGCAGCCAAGGAGCGGTGAACACTGAAGCTTTCTTT. The full variable domain, in which reference TRBV11-2 and TRBJ1-1 provide the parts outside the CDR3, is EAGVAQSPRYKIIEKRQSVAFWCNPISGHATLYWYQQILGQGPKLLIQFQNNGVVDDSQLPKDRFSAERLKGVDSTLKIQPAKLEDSAVYLCASSQGAVNTEAFFGQGTRLTVV.

The chain uses TRBV29-1 and TRBJ2-3; the D gene is possibly TRBD1 (6 bases). The CDR3 spans 13 residues. The V end was cut by 3 bases, the J end by 6 bases, with 13 bases between. The germline V gene encodes CDR1 SQVTM and CDR2 ANQGSEA. Here the CDR3 DNA reads TGCAGCGTTGACGATAGGGGGACCGATACGCAGTATTTT. Translation: CSVDDRGTDTQYF.

About this clone: A much bigger clone sits one base away, suggesting this may be a read error. The chain links TRBV21-1 to TRBJ2-3; the listed D gene, TRBD2, was not tested against the DNA. TRBV21-1 is deemed a pseudogene. This CDR3 is 13 amino acids long. The CDR3 nucleotides read TGTGCCAGCAGCTGGACTAGCACAGATACGCAGTATTTT. As protein: CASSWTSTDTQYF.

As concerns this clone: A far larger clone is one nucleotide away, so this likely arose from a read error. At the DNA level, this CDR3 is encoded by other sequences in the same sample as well. The chain employs TRBV29-1 and TRBJ1-1; D call uncertain. CDR1 is SQVTM, CDR2 ANQGSEA, per germline. The CDR3 spans 12 residues. V lost 6 bases to trimming and J lost 6 bases, with 14 bases between them. The CDR3, as DNA: TGCAGCGTGAGTTCAGGTAGAGCTGAAGCTTTCTTT. Its protein is CSVSSGRAEAFF.

Turning to this clone: This may be a read error: a much more frequent sequence differs by one nucleotide. This rearrangement joins TRBV11-2 to TRBJ2-7; 8 bases are a match to TRBD1. CDR1 and CDR2 (germline): SGHAT, FQNNGV. The CDR3 consists of 14 residues. The ends lost 7 bases at V and 0 bases at J; junction bases unmatched: 5. CDR3 region: CASNWTGNSYEQYF. CDR3 sequence (DNA): TGTGCCAGCAACTGGACAGGGAACTCCTACGAGCAGTACTTC.

The CDR3, as DNA: TGTGCCAGCAGTTTATGGGGACTAGCGGTTTACGAGCAGTACTTC. Protein product: CASSLWGLAVYEQYF. This chain connects TRBV28 to TRBJ2-7; 11 nucleotides match TRBD2. The J segment lost 4 bases and the V segment lost 0 bases, leaving 2 bases of the junction unmatched. The CDR3 contains 15 residues. Germline CDR1 MDHEN, CDR2 SYDVKM. The full variable domain, its missing parts supplied by reference TRBV28 and TRBJ2-7, is DVKVTQSSRYLVKRTGEKVFLECVQDMDHENMFWYRQDPGLGLRLIYFSYDVKMKEKGDIPEGYSVSREKKERFSLILESASTNQTSMYLCASSLWGLAVYEQYFGPGTRLTVT.

V is TRBV7-3 and J is TRBJ2-3; the match to TRBD2 covers 12 bases. From germline, CDR1 is SGHTA and CDR2 FQGTGA. CDR3 length: 21 residues. The V and J ends lost 0 bases and 4 bases, in that order; junction bases with no gene match: 17. In DNA, the CDR3 is TGTGCCAGCAGCTTAACTTCGGCGATTTTCCTAGCGGGAGGGCCGTCAGATACGCAGTATTTT. The encoded protein is CASSLTSAIFLAGGPSDTQYF.

This chain joins TRBV5-1 and TRBJ1-3, with a possible D match to TRBD1 (5 bases). V was trimmed by 1 base and J by 0 bases, leaving 11 bases between them. The germline gives CDR1 SGHRS, CDR2 YFSETQ. The CDR3 spans 16 residues. The CDR3 here is CASSLMGPYSGNTIYF. CDR3 sequence (DNA): TGCGCCAGCAGCTTGATGGGACCTTACTCTGGAAACACCATATATTTT. The full variable domain, with the rest looked up from reference TRBV5-1 and TRBJ1-3, is KAGVTQTPRYLIKTRGQQVTLSCSPISGHRSVSWYQQTPGQGLQFLFEYFSETQRNKGNFPGRFSGRQFSNSRSEMNVSTLELGDSALYLCASSLMGPYSGNTIYFGEGSWLTVV.